This T cell receptor (beta chain) was captured in a study of blood T cells in healthy people across ages. The authors ran a second PCR of about 6 to 11 cycles using a sample-barcoded 5' primer and a J-beta primer mix. Each TCR beta cDNA got a 12-nucleotide random molecular identifier. CDR3-containing paired-end reads numbered at least 2.5 million in each sample. TCRdb recomputed calls from the 5' RACE reads with MiXCR, one row per CDR3 protein. This table has about 650,000 distinct CDR3 sequences, approximately 31% appearing once. Study outcomes and limitations: Unsorted PBMCs prevented conclusive naive versus antigen-experienced comparison.

This clonotype occurred many times. Its target is unknown. A read error may be the cause here, since a much bigger clone is one base away. Germline-derived CDR1 and CDR2 are DFQATT and SNEGSKA (reference sequence). The CDR3 runs to 11 residues. This rearrangement joins TRBV20-1 to TRBJ2-7; D unresolved. Sequenced input: blood. This clonotype was obtained from an elderly woman in good health. For the CDR3, the DNA is TGCAGGGCTACCCGGTCGAACGAGCAGTACTTC. Its translation: CRATRSNEQYF.